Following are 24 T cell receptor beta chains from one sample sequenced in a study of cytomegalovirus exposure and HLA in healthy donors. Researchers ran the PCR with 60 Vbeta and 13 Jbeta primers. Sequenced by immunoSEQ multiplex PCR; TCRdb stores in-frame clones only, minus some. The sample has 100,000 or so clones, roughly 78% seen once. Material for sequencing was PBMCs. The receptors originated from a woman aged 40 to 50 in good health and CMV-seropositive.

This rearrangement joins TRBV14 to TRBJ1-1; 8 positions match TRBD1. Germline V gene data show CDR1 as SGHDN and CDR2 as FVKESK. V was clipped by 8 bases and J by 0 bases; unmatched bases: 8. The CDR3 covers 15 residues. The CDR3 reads CASGLRTGLNTEAFF. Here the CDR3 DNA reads TGTGCCAGCGGCCTGCGGACAGGGCTGAACACTGAAGCTTTCTTT.

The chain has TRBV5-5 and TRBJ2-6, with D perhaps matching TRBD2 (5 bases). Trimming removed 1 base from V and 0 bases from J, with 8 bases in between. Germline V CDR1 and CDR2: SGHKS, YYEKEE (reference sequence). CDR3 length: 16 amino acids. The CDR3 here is CASSLSGSSGANVLTF. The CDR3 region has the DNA TGTGCCAGCAGCTTGTCTGGGAGCTCTGGGGCCAACGTCCTGACTTTC.

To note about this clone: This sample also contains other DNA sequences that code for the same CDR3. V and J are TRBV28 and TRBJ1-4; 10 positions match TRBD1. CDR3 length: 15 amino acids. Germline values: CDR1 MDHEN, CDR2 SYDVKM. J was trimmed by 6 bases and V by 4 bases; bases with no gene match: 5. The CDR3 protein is CASSSSGTGDEKLFF. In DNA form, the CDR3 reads TGTGCCAGCAGTTCCTCCGGGACAGGGGATGAAAAACTGTTTTTT.

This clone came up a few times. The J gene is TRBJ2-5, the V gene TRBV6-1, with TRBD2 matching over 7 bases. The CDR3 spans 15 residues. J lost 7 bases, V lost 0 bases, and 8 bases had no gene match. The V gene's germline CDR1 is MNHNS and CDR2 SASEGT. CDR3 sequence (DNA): TGTGCCAGCAGTGAAGCGGGCGGGGGTGTCTGGACCCAGTACTTC. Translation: CASSEAGGGVWTQYF.

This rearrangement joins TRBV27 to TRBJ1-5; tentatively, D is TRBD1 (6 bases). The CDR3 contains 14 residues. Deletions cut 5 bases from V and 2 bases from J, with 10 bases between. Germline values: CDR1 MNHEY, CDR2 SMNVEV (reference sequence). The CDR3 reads CASSLQGRNQPQHF. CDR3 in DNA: TGTGCCAGCAGTCTACAGGGCCGCAATCAGCCCCAGCATTTT.

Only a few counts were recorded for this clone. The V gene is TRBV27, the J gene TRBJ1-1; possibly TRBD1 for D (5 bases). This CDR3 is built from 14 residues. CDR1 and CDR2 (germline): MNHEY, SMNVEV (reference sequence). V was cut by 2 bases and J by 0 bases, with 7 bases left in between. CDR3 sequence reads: CASSLQGVNTEAFF. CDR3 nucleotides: TGTGCCAGCAGTTTACAAGGGGTGAACACTGAAGCTTTCTTT.

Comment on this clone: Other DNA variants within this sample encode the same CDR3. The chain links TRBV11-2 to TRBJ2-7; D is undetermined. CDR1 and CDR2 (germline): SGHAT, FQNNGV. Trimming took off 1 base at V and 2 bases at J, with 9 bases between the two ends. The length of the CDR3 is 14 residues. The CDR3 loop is CASSLAGSPYEQYF. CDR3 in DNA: TGTGCCAGCAGCTTAGCTGGCAGTCCCTACGAGCAGTACTTC. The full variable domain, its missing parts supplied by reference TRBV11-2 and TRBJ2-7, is EAGVAQSPRYKIIEKRQSVAFWCNPISGHATLYWYQQILGQGPKLLIQFQNNGVVDDSQLPKDRFSAERLKGVDSTLKIQPAKLEDSAVYLCASSLAGSPYEQYFGPGTRLTVT.

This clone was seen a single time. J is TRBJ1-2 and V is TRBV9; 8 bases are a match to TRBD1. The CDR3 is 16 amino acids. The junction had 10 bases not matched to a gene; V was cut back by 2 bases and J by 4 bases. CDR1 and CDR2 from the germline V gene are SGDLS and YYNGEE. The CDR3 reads CASSVGADRASYGYTF. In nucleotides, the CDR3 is TGTGCCAGCAGCGTGGGAGCGGACAGGGCGTCCTATGGCTACACCTTC. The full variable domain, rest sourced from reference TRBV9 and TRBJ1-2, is DSGVTQTPKHLITATGQRVTLRCSPRSGDLSVYWYQQSLDQGLQFLIQYYNGEERAKGNILERFSAQQFPDLHSELNLSSLELGDSALYFCASSVGADRASYGYTFGSGTRLTVV.

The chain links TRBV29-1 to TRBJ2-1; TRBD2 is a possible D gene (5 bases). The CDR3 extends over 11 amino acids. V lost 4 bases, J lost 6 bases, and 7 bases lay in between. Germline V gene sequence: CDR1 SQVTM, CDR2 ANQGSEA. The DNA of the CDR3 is TGCAGCGTTGCGGGGTTCAATGAGCAGTTCTTC. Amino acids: CSVAGFNEQFF.

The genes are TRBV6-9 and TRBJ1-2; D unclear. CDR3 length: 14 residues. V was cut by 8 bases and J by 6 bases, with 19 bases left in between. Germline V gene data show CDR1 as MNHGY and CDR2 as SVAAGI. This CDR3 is CASPAREGLNGYTF. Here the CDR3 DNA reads TGTGCCAGCCCCGCCCGAGAGGGTTTGAATGGCTACACCTTC.

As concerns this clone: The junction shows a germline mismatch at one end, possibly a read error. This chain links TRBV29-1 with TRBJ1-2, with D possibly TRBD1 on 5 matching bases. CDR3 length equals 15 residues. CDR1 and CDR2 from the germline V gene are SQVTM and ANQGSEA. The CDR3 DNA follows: TGCAGCGCACCCGGGGGAGGGCTAATTAACTATGGCTACCCCTTC. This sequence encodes CSAPGGGLINYGYPF. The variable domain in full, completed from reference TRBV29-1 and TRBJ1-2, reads SAVISQKPSRDICQRGTSLTIQCQVDSQVTMMFWYRQQPGQSLTLIATANQGSEATYESGFVIDKFPISRPNLTFSTLTVSNMSPEDSSIYLCSAPGGGLINYGYPFGSGTRLTVV.

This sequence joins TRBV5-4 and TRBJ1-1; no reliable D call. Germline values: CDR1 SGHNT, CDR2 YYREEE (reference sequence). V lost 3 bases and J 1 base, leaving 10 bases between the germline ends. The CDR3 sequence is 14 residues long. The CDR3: CASSSGSRNTEAFF. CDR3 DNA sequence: TGTGCCAGCAGCTCCGGGAGTAGGAACACTGAAGCTTTCTTT. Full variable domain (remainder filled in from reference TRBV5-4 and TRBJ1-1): ETGVTQSPTHLIKTRGQQVTLRCSSQSGHNTVSWYQQALGQGPQFIFQYYREEENGRGNFPPRFSGLQFPNYSSELNVNALELDDSALYLCASSSGSRNTEAFFGQGTRLTVV.

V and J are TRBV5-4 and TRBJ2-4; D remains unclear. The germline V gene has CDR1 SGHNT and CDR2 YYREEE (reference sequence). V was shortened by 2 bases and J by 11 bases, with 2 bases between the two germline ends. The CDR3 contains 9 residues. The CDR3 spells CASSFVQYF. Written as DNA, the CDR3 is TGTGCCAGCAGCTTCGTTCAGTACTTC.

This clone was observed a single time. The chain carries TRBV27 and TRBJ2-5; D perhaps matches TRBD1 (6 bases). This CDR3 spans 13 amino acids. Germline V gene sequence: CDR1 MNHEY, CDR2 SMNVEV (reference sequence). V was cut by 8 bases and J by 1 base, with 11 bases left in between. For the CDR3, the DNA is TGTGCCAGCTCCACCAGGGGCCAAGAGACCCAGTACTTC. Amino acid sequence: CASSTRGQETQYF.

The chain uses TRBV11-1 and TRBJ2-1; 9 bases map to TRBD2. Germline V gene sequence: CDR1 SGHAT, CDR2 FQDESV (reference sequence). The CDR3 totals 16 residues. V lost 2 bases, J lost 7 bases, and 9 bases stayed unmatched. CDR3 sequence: CASSLRGLAIRNEQFF. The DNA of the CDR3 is TGTGCCAGCAGCTTAAGGGGACTAGCCATTCGGAATGAGCAGTTCTTC. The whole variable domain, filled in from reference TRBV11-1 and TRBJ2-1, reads EAEVAQSPRYKITEKSQAVAFWCDPISGHATLYWYRQILGQGPELLVQFQDESVVDDSQLPKDRFSAERLKGVDSTLKIQPAELGDSAMYLCASSLRGLAIRNEQFFGPGTRLTVL.

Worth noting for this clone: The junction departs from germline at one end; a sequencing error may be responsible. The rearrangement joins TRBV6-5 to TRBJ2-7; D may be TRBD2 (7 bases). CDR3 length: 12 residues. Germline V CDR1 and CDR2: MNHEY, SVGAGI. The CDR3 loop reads CASSGGPGTTRF. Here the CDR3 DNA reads TGTGCCAGCAGTGGGGGGCCCGGGACTACACGATTC.

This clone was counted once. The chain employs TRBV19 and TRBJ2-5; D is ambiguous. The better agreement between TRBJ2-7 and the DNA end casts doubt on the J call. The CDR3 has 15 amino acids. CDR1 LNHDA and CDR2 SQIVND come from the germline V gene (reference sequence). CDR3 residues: CASSINVGSSYEQYF. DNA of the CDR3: TGTGCCAGTAGTATAAATGTGGGCAGTTCCTACGAGCAGTACTTC.

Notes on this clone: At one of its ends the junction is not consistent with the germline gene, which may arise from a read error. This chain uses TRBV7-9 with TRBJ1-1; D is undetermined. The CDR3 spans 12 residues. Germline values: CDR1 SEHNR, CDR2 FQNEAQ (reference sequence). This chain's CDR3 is CSSSLSNTEAFF. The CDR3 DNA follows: TGTTCCAGCAGCTTATCAAACACTGAAGCTTTCTTT.

This chain's CDR3 is CSVGTENIQYF. CDR3 DNA sequence: TGCAGCGTTGGGACAGAAAACATTCAGTACTTC. V and J are TRBV29-1 and TRBJ2-4, with TRBD1 as a possible D gene (6 bases). Trimming took off 4 bases at V and 5 bases at J, with 6 bases between the two ends. Germline CDR1 reads SQVTM; CDR2 reads ANQGSEA. CDR3 size: 11 residues.

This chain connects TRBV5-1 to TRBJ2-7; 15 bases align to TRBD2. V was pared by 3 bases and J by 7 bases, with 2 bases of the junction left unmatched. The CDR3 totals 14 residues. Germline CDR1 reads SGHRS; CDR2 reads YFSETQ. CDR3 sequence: CASSSGTSGGEQYF. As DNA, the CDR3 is TGCGCCAGCAGCTCCGGGACTAGCGGGGGGGAGCAGTACTTC.

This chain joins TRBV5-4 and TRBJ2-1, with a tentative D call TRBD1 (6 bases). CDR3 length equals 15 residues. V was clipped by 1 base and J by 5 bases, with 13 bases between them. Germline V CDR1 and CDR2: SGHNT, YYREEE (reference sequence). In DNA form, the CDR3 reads TGTGCCAGCAGCTTGCAGGGGATTAGGAACAATGAGCAGTTCTTC. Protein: CASSLQGIRNNEQFF.

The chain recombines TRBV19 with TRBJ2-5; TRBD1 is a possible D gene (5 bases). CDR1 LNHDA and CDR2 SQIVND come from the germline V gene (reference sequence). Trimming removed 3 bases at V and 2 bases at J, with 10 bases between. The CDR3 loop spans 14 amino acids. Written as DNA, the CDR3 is TGTGCCAGTAGTATGGGGCCAGGGCAAGAGACCCAGTACTTC. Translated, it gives CASSMGPGQETQYF.

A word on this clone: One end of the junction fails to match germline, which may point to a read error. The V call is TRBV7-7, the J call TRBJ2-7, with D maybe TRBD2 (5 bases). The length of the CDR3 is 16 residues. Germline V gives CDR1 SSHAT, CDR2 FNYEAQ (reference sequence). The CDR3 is CASSPRAGLSSYEQYF. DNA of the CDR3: TGTGCTAGCAGCCCGCGGGCCGGATTGAGCTCCTACGAGCAGTACTTC.

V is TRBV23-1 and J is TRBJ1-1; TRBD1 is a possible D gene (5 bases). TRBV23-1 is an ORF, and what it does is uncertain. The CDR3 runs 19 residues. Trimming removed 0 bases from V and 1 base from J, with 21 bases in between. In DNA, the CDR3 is TGCGCCAGCAGTCAATCGTGGGGCCGGACACCAAAGAGGAACACTGAAGCTTTCTTT. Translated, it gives CASSQSWGRTPKRNTEAFF.